These 13 T cell receptor beta chains were all obtained from the same sample, sequenced in a study of T cells in Graves' hyperthyroidism and ophthalmopathy. There were TCR beta CDR3 regions amplified from RNA transcripts. When the TCR CDR3 underwent first-round RT-PCR, the HTBI primer set was used. Using its own MiXCR run on the multiplex PCR reads, TCRdb lists one record per CDR3 protein. The sample lists approximately 420,000 distinct CDR3 sequences, under 15% occurring once. Sequenced input: blood. The receptors shown here come from a woman aged 25 to 45 with Graves' hyperthyroidism.

The V call is TRBV4-1, the J call TRBJ1-5; D is possibly TRBD1 (5 bases). Germline V CDR1 and CDR2: MGHRA, YSYEKL. Trimming stripped 4 bases from V and 4 bases from J, with 11 bases between. The CDR3 extends over 14 amino acids. The chain's CDR3 is CASSLEEGNQPQHF. Here the CDR3 DNA reads TGCGCCAGCAGCCTAGAAGAGGGGAATCAGCCCCAGCATTTT.

This clonotype was recorded a few times. This rearrangement joins TRBV15 to TRBJ2-1, with 14 bases matching TRBD2. V lost 3 bases to trimming and J lost 9 bases; unmatched junction nucleotides: 4. Germline CDR1 reads LNHNV; CDR2 reads YYDKDF (reference sequence). This CDR3 is built from 15 residues. Here the CDR3 reads CATSSGTSGSTEQFF. CDR3 DNA sequence: TGTGCCACCAGCAGTGGGACTAGCGGGAGTACTGAGCAGTTCTTC.

V gene TRBV19 combines with J gene TRBJ2-1; 9 positions agree with TRBD2. V lost 7 bases, J lost 7 bases, and 14 bases stayed unmatched. This CDR3 has 16 residues. CDR1 and CDR2 from the germline V gene are LNHDA and SQIVND (reference sequence). Here the CDR3 DNA reads TGTGCCAGTATCCGGGCCGCGGGAGGGCCTCGGAATGAGCAGTTCTTC. Translated: CASIRAAGGPRNEQFF.

The chain joins TRBV4-2 to TRBJ2-7; D may be TRBD2 (5 bases). This CDR3 comprises 15 residues. CDR1 and CDR2 (germline): LGHNA, YNFKEQ. The V and J ends lost 0 bases and 2 bases respectively, with 11 bases between them. This CDR3 reads CASSQEGEAPYEQYF. As DNA, the CDR3 is TGTGCCAGCAGCCAAGAGGGAGAAGCACCCTACGAGCAGTACTTC.

This clonotype was recorded at least ten times. The chain has TRBV6-1 and TRBJ2-1, with TRBD2 as a possible D gene (5 bases). This CDR3 contains 17 residues. V lost 3 bases, J lost 2 bases, and 17 bases lay in between. Germline loops: CDR1 MNHNS, CDR2 SASEGT. CDR3 in amino acids: CASSDDLGSATYNEQFF. In DNA form, the CDR3 reads TGTGCCAGCAGTGACGACCTAGGGAGTGCGACCTACAATGAGCAGTTCTTC.

In regard to this clonotype: A much larger clone lies one base from this, so it may be a read error. CDR3 protein: CASSPGDRGFSTQYF. The CDR3 DNA follows: TGTGCCAGCTCACCAGGAGACCGTGGTTTCAGTACGCAGTATTTT. V and J are TRBV18 and TRBJ2-3, with unresolved D. CDR1 and CDR2 from the germline V gene are KGHSH and LQKENI. Trimming stripped 2 bases from V and 8 bases from J, with 17 bases between. The CDR3 length is 15 residues.

This clonotype has a handful of counts. One base away lies a much larger clone, so this may be a sequencing read error. This CDR3 is CASSLTGDQPRHF. The CDR3 region has the DNA TGTGCCAGCAGCTTAACAGGGGATCAGCCCCGGCATTTT. The chain combines TRBV7-9 with TRBJ1-5; 7 positions match TRBD1. This CDR3 has 13 residues. CDR1 SEHNR and CDR2 FQNEAQ come from the germline V gene (reference sequence).

The sample holds a few counts of this clonotype. The rearrangement links TRBV7-6 to TRBJ2-7; 11 bases agree with TRBD2. Losses at the gene ends were 4 bases for V and 6 bases for J; bases not matched to a gene: 5. Germline CDR1 and CDR2: SGHVS and FNYEAQ. The CDR3 length is 14 residues. CDR3 protein: CASSSPGLAAEQYF. CDR3 sequence (DNA): TGTGCCAGCAGCTCCCCGGGACTAGCGGCCGAGCAGTACTTC.

This clonotype was seen ten or more times. V and J are TRBV10-3 and TRBJ2-7; 10 positions match TRBD2. V lost 10 bases and J lost 2; bases outside the gene matches: 11. The CDR3 loop spans 15 amino acids. CDR1 and CDR2 (germline): ENHRY, SYGVKD. CDR3 residues: CATQAPSGSTYEQYF. CDR3 coding DNA: TGTGCCACGCAGGCCCCTAGCGGGAGTACCTACGAGCAGTACTTC.

This clonotype was detected only a few times. This chain links TRBV20-1 with TRBJ1-4; D may be TRBD1 (5 bases). Trimming shortened V by 3 bases and J by 6 bases, and 14 bases separated the two germline ends. Germline values: CDR1 DFQATT, CDR2 SNEGSKA (reference sequence). The CDR3 has 14 residues. The CDR3 DNA follows: TGCAGTGCTAGGTCTATCGACAGAGATGAAAAACTGTTTTTT. This gives the protein CSARSIDRDEKLFF.

In the case of this clonotype: A much bigger clone sits one base away, suggesting this may be a read error. The chain couples TRBV13 to TRBJ2-7, with D perhaps matching TRBD2 (5 bases). CDR3 length equals 14 residues. With 5 bases removed from V and 7 bases from J, the gap between germline ends came to 18 bases. Germline loops: CDR1 PRHDT, CDR2 FYEKMQ (reference sequence). The CDR3 protein is CASSGGRVSDEQYF. CDR3 DNA: TGTGCCAGCAGCGGAGGTAGGGTCAGCGATGAGCAGTACTTC.

This clonotype was counted only a few times. This chain uses TRBV6-1 with TRBJ2-6; no firm D call. Germline values: CDR1 MNHNS, CDR2 SASEGT. V was pared by 1 base and J by 0 bases, with 4 bases between. This CDR3 region has 15 residues. The CDR3 nucleotides are TGTGCCAGCAGTGAAGGCGGCTCTGGGGCCAACGTCCTGACTTTC. This codes for CASSEGGSGANVLTF.

This clonotype was recorded a few times. The chain carries TRBV6-1 and TRBJ2-3; D is unresolved. V was pared by 4 bases and J by 2 bases, with 7 bases between. There are 13 residues in the CDR3. CDR1 MNHNS and CDR2 SASEGT come from the germline V gene. CDR3 bases: TGTGCCAGCAGTGTTAGGCCCACAGATACGCAGTATTTT. Translated, it gives CASSVRPTDTQYF.